This record concerns one T cell receptor beta chain sequence. The antigen is undetermined. Germline CDR1 and CDR2: MNHEY and SVGAGI. The CDR3 has 11 residues. Trimming took 5 bases from V and 5 from J, leaving 6 bases between them. The data were obtained in a study of T cell responses to AZD1222 COVID-19 vaccine. TCRdb keeps only in-frame clones here, not all; method: immunoSEQ multiplex PCR. The table lists approximately 150,000 clones, 91% of them singletons. Findings of the study overall: The donor cohort was predominantly white British with a female majority, and clonal diversity may have been underestimated.

The origin of this receptor is an adult who received the AZD1222 COVID-19 vaccine. Sequencing was performed on peripheral blood, taken 28 days after the second AZD1222 dose. The V call is TRBV6-5, the J call TRBJ2-5; the D is unclear. The CDR3 region is CASSRLETQYF. For the CDR3, the DNA is TGTGCCAGCAGTCGTCTGGAGACCCAGTACTTC.